A single sample gave rise to the 9 T cell receptor beta chains below, sequenced in a study of Ad26.COV2.S vaccination and SARS-CoV-2 variants. The treatment was: some 20 received Ad26.COV2.S at low or high dose, single or two shots; five or six received placebo; per-sample allocation not given. Sampling occurred on day 63 after the first vaccine or placebo injection. The assay was immunoSEQ multiplex PCR, and TCRdb's table has in-frame clones only and misses some. The top ten clones hold around 11% of a sample with hundreds of thousands of clones, around nine tenths of them seen once. Source: peripheral blood, taken in a trial of Ad26.COV2.S vaccine versus placebo. These receptors were obtained from a person aged 18-65 years who received the Ad26.COV2.S COVID-19 vaccine or a placebo.

The chain is built from TRBV28 and TRBJ2-5; either TRBD1 or TRBD2 may supply D (6 bases each). The CDR3 extends over 12 amino acids. Trimming stripped 7 bases from V and 7 bases from J, with 13 bases between. Germline assignment: CDR1 MDHEN and CDR2 SYDVKM. The CDR3 reads CASTGGHPTQYF. The CDR3 bases are TGTGCCAGCACCGGGGGACACCCGACCCAGTACTTC.

The chain uses TRBV28 and TRBJ1-5, with D maybe TRBD1 (5 bases). V lost 5 bases, J lost 9 bases, and 14 bases lay in between. CDR3 length: 13 amino acids. CDR1 MDHEN and CDR2 SYDVKM come from the germline V gene. For the CDR3, the DNA is TGTGCCAGCAGTATCAGGGTTGCCAGGCCCCAGCATTTT. Translation gives CASSIRVARPQHF.

The V and J genes are TRBV28 and TRBJ1-4; D ambiguous. The CDR3 is made up of 17 amino acids. Germline V gene sequence: CDR1 MDHEN, CDR2 SYDVKM. The ends were cut back, 5 bases at V and 7 bases at J, with 23 bases in the middle. Here the CDR3 reads CASSIIMPDQAVEKLFF. The CDR3 DNA sequence: TGTGCCAGCAGTATAATTATGCCAGACCAGGCGGTTGAAAAACTGTTTTTT.

V gene TRBV2 combines with J gene TRBJ2-5, with D possibly being TRBD2 (6 bases). CDR1 and CDR2 (germline): SNHLY, FYNNEI. The V and J ends lost 4 bases and 2 bases respectively, with 14 bases between them. This CDR3 comprises 15 residues. The chain's CDR3 is CASSATGRTQETQYF. The DNA of the CDR3 is TGTGCCAGCAGTGCGACGGGGAGGACACAAGAGACCCAGTACTTC.

With regard to this clone: Germline is not matched at one junction end, which may reflect a read error. The chain recombines TRBV11-2 with TRBJ2-5; 7 bases line up with TRBD2. The CDR3 has 14 residues. Germline V gene lookup returns CDR1 SGHAT and CDR2 FQNNGV. The CDR3 here is CASRLAGPQETQYF. The CDR3 bases are TGTGCCAGCAGGTTAGCGGGTCCCCAAGAGACCCAGTACTTC.

This chain joins TRBV5-4 and TRBJ2-1; D may be TRBD1 or TRBD2 (6 bases each). Germline V gene data show CDR1 as SGHNT and CDR2 as YYREEE (reference sequence). V dropped 4 bases and J dropped 5 bases, with 16 bases sitting between them. This CDR3 spans 15 amino acids. The CDR3 is CASSPSGGLDNEQFF. The CDR3 DNA reads as TGTGCCAGCAGCCCCTCCGGGGGCCTCGACAATGAGCAGTTCTTC.

This chain connects TRBV27 to TRBJ2-3; no definite D call. The CDR3 length is 15 residues. CDR1 is MNHEY and CDR2 is SMNVEV in the germline V gene (reference sequence). V was pared by 6 bases and J by 5 bases, with 18 bases between. The CDR3 sequence: CASSPRRTLLDTQYF. The DNA of the CDR3 is TGTGCCAGCAGCCCTCGGCGGACGCTGCTAGATACGCAGTATTTT.

The J gene is TRBJ2-2, the V gene TRBV3-1 (or the pseudogene TRBV3-2); 10 bases align to TRBD1. This CDR3 has 17 amino acids. In germline, CDR1 is LGHDT, CDR2 YNNKEL (reference sequence). Trimming took 3 bases from V and 1 from J; bases not matched to a gene: 5. The CDR3: CASSHVDRGRNTGELFF. DNA for the CDR3: TGTGCCAGCAGCCACGTCGACAGGGGGCGGAACACCGGGGAGCTGTTTTTT.

This clone appeared a few times. This chain joins TRBV19 and TRBJ2-7; D may be TRBD2 (5 bases). Per germline, CDR1 LNHDA and CDR2 SQIVND (reference sequence). The CDR3 sequence is 16 residues long. V gave up 0 bases and J gave up 2 bases, with 14 bases separating them. CDR3 nucleotide sequence: TGTGCCAGTAGTATAGATAAGGCTAGCAGACCCTACGAGCAGTACTTC. Protein: CASSIDKASRPYEQYF. Full variable domain (missing parts from reference TRBV19 and TRBJ2-7): DGGITQSPKYLFRKEGQNVTLSCEQNLNHDAMYWYRQDPGQGLRLIYYSQIVNDFQKGDIAEGYSVSREKKESFPLTVTSAQKNPTAFYLCASSIDKASRPYEQYFGPGTRLTVT.